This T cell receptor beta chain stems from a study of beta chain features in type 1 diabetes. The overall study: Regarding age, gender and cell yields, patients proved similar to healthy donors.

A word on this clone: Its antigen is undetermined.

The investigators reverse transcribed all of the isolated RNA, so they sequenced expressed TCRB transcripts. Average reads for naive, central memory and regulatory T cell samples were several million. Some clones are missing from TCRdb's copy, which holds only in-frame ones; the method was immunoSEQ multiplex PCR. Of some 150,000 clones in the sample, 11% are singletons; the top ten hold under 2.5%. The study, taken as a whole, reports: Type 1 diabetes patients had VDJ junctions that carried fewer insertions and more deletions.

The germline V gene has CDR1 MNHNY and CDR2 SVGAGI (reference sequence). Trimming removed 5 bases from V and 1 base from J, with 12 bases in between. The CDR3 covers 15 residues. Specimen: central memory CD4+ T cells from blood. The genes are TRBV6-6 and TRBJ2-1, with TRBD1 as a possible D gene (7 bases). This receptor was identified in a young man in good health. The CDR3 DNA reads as TGTGCCAGCAGTCCCCAGGGGGGATCCTACAATGAGCAGTTCTTC. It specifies CASSPQGGSYNEQFF.